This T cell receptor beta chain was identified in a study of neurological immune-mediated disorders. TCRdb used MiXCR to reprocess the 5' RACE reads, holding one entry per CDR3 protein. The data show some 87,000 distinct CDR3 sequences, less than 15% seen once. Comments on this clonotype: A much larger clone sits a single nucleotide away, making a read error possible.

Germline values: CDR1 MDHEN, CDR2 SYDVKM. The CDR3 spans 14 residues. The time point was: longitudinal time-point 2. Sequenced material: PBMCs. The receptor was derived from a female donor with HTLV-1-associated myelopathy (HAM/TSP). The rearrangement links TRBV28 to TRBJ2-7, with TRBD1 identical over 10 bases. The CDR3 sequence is CSSSFWTGGYEQYF. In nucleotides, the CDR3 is TGTTCCAGCAGTTTCTGGACAGGGGGCTACGAGCAGTACTTC.